This is a list of T cell receptor beta chains from one sample in a study of cytomegalovirus exposure and HLA in healthy donors. The method was immunoSEQ multiplex PCR; TCRdb's version includes in-frame clones alone and lacks a portion of them. Of roughly 90,000 clones listed, around four fifths were seen once; the top ten hold approximately 3%. The material sequenced was PBMCs. These receptor sequences come from a man aged 25-40 years in good health and CMV-seropositive. Both conserved end residues are part of each CDR3. A D gene is named only where the DNA matches it firmly.

>TRBD2|TRBJ2-1|TRBV28
TGTGCCAGCAGTTTAAAGACTAGCGGATACTCCGAGATCTTC
CASSLKTSGYSEIF
>TRBD2|TRBJ2-2|TRBV6-4
TGTGCCAGCAGTCCCACTAGCGGGAGCGTAAGGGAGCTGTTTTTT
CASSPTSGSVRELFF
>TRBD2|TRBJ2-7|TRBV28
TGTGCCAGCAGTTTAGGGGGACTAGCGGGAGCCACAAACGAGCAGTACTTC
CASSLGGLAGATNEQYF
>TRBD1|TRBJ1-2|TRBV27
TGTGCCAGCAGTTTACAGGGGGCCAACTATGGCTACACCTTC
CASSLQGANYGYTF
>-|TRBJ2-6|TRBV2
TGTGCCAGCAGCACCCTTTATCCGAGCGGGGCCAACGTCCTGACTTTC
CASSTLYPSGANVLTF
>TRBD2|TRBJ2-1|TRBV7-2
TGTGCCAGTAGCCCTAGCGGGATCGACAATGAGCAGTTCTTC
CASSPSGIDNEQFF
>TRBD2|TRBJ2-1|TRBV5-6
TGTGCCAGCAGAGGTGTTGGGACTAGCGTGGGGTTCTTC
CASRGVGTSVGFF
>-|TRBJ2-7|TRBV19
TGTGCCAGTAGTATAGGACCAGTGGGAGCGTACGAGCAGTACTTC
CASSIGPVGAYEQYF
>-|TRBJ2-5|TRBV5-1
TGCGCCAGCAGCCCCTCGGACGGGGGTGTGCAAGAGACCCAGTACTTC
CASSPSDGGVQETQYF
>-|TRBJ2-2|TRBV10-2
TGCGCCAGCAGTGAGGGGGGGACCAGAGGACCCGGGGAGCTGTTTTTT
CASSEGGTRGPGELFF
>TRBD2|TRBJ2-1|TRBV5-6
TGTGCCAGCAGCCGGGAGGGGGAGGGATTCTCCTACAATGAGCAGTTCTTC
CASSREGEGFSYNEQFF
>TRBD1|TRBJ1-4|TRBV5-4
TGTGCCAGCAGCTGGACAGGGGGACAGGAAAAACTGTTTTTT
CASSWTGGQEKLFF
>TRBD1|TRBJ2-7|TRBV7-2
TGTGCCAGCAGCTTCCTACAGGGGATCTCCTACGAGCAGTACTTC
CASSFLQGISYEQYF